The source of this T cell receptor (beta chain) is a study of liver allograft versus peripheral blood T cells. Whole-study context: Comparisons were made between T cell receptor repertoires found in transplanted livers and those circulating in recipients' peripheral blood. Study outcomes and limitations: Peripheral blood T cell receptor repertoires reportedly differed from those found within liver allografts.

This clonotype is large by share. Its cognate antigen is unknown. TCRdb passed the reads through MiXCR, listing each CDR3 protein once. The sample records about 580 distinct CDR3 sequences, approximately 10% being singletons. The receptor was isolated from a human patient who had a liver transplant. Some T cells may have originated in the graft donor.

The CDR3 bases are TGTGCCAGTAATCCAGGGACAGGGAGTCAGCCCCAGCATTTT. It yields the protein CASNPGTGSQPQHF. The V call is TRBV19, the J call TRBJ1-5; 9 bases fit TRBD1. The trim removed 7 bases at V and 6 bases at J, leaving 7 bases unmatched. Looked up from germline, CDR1 is LNHDA and CDR2 is SQIVND (reference sequence). This CDR3 has 14 amino acids.